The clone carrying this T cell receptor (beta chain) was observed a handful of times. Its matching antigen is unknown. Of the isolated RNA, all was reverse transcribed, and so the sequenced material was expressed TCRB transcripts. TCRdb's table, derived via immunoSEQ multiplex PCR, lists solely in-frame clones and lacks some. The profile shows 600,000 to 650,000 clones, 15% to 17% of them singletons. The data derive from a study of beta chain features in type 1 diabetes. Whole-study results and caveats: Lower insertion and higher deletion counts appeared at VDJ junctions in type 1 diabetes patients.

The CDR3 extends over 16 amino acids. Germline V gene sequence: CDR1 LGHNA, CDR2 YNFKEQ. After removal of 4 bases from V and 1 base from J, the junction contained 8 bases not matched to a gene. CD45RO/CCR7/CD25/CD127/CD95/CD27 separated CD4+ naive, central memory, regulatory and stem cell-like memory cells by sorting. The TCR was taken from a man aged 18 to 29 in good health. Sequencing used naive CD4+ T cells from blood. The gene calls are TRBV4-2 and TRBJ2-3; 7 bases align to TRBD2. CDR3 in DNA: TGTGCCAGCAGCCCCAAGGAACGGGGGGGCACAGATACGCAGTATTTT. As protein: CASSPKERGGTDTQYF.